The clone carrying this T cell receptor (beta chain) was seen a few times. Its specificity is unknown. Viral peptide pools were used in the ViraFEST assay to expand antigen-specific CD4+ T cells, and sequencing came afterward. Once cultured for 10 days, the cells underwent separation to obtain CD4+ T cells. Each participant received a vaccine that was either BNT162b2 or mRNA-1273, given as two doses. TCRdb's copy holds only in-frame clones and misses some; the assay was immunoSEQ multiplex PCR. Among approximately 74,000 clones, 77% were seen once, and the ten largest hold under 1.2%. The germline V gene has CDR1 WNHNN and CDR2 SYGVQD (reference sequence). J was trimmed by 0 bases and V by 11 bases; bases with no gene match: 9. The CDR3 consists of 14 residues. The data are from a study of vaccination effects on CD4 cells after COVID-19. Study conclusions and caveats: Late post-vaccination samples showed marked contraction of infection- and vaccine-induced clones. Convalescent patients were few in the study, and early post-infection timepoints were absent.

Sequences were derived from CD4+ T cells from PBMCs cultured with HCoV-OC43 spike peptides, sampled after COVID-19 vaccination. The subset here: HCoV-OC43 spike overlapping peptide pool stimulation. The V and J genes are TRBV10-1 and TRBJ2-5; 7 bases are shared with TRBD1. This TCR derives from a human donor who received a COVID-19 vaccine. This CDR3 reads CAGPWTGDQETQYF. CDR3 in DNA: TGCGCCGGGCCCTGGACAGGAGACCAAGAGACCCAGTACTTC.